The rows below give T cell receptor beta chains drawn from one sample of a study of technical replicates of blood from four donors. The method was immunoSEQ multiplex PCR; TCRdb's version includes in-frame clones alone and lacks a portion of them. The table records some 79,000 clones, 91% of them present only once. The specimen was T cells isolated from PBMCs. The receptors shown here come from a human donor in good health. Some clones in this sample may be carry-over from other donors' samples. CDR3s include the opening cysteine and the closing phenylalanine or tryptophan. The D gene is left open where the match is weak. Expanded clones are given a class, and other clones once, few, many or no size at all.

v_call	d_call	j_call	clone_size	cdr3_aa	cdr3_nt
TRBV30	-	TRBJ2-2	-	CAWSGEASERYTGELFF	TGTGCCTGGAGTGGAGAGGCTAGCGAGAGATACACCGGGGAGCTGTTTTTT
TRBV29-1	-	TRBJ1-1	-	CSLDTNTEAFF	TGCAGCCTCGACACAAACACTGAAGCTTTCTTT
TRBV5-1	TRBD1	TRBJ1-1	-	CASSSGQGAPTEAFF	TGCGCCAGCAGCTCGGGACAGGGGGCGCCCACTGAAGCTTTCTTT
TRBV6-5	TRBD1	TRBJ1-5	-	CASSRDRDQPQHF	TGTGCCAGCAGTCGGGACAGGGATCAGCCCCAGCATTTT
TRBV5-6	-	TRBJ1-2	-	CASSLGVPARGYRDGYTF	TGTGCCAGCAGCTTGGGGGTACCTGCTAGGGGCTACAGGGATGGCTACACCTTC
TRBV30	TRBD2	TRBJ2-1	-	CAWSVRAGEASNEQFF	TGTGCCTGGAGTGTACGGGCGGGAGAGGCCTCGAATGAGCAGTTCTTC
TRBV6-5	-	TRBJ2-7	-	CASNKLAGEQYF	TGTGCCAGCAATAAACTAGCAGGCGAGCAGTACTTC
TRBV30	TRBD2	TRBJ2-1	-	CASVGLAGPRNEQFF	TGTGCCTCTGTAGGACTAGCGGGACCTAGGAATGAGCAGTTCTTC
TRBV19	TRBD1	TRBJ1-4	-	CASKGGQDNEKLFF	TGTGCCAGTAAAGGAGGACAGGACAATGAAAAACTGTTTTTT
TRBV5-1	-	TRBJ1-1	few	CASSLAPGLLNTEAFF	TGCGCCAGCAGCTTGGCCCCGGGACTTCTGAACACTGAAGCTTTCTTT
TRBV5-1	TRBD1	TRBJ1-3	-	CASSLGTGGNTIYF	TGCGCCAGCAGCCTAGGGACAGGGGGAAACACCATATATTTT